A single sample is the source of the 20 T cell receptor beta chains below, sequenced in a study of beta chain features in type 1 diabetes. Sequencing targeted expressed TCRB transcripts, as all isolated RNA had been reverse transcribed. Sequenced by immunoSEQ multiplex PCR; TCRdb stores in-frame clones only, minus some. The sample consists of about 340,000 clones, 8% of them appearing once. The sequenced material came from central memory CD4+ T cells from blood. All receptors come from a woman between 18 and 29 years old in good health.

This clone was detected a few times. Other DNA sequences in the same sample also yield this CDR3. The rearrangement joins TRBV5-8 to TRBJ1-5, with no clear D. Germline CDR1 is SGHTS and CDR2 is YDEGEE. V lost 4 bases and J 4 bases, leaving 6 bases between the germline ends. The CDR3 contains 12 residues. In DNA form, the CDR3 reads TGTGCCAGCAGCCCACGTAATCAGCCCCAGCATTTT. Protein: CASSPRNQPQHF.

This clone was seen repeatedly, ten times or more. This chain uses TRBV10-3 with TRBJ1-1, with D perhaps matching TRBD1 (6 bases). The CDR3 length is 14 residues. V lost 10 bases and J lost 0, with 15 bases in between. The V gene's germline CDR1 is ENHRY and CDR2 SYGVKD. DNA of the CDR3: TGTGCCACCTGCCCCGGGGACATGAACACTGAAGCTTTCTTT. Its translation: CATCPGDMNTEAFF.

This clone has a handful of counts. The chain is built from TRBV2 and TRBJ2-2; the match to TRBD1 covers 8 bases. CDR1 is SNHLY and CDR2 is FYNNEI in the germline V gene. The CDR3 consists of 15 residues. Trimming cost V 4 bases and J 7 bases; bases outside gene matches: 8. The CDR3 reads CASSGHRGIGGELFF. The CDR3 bases are TGTGCCAGCAGTGGTCACAGGGGGATAGGCGGGGAGCTGTTTTTT. Drawing the rest from reference TRBV2 and TRBJ2-2, the complete variable domain is EPEVTQTPSHQVTQMGQEVILRCVPISNHLYFYWYRQILGQKVEFLVSFYNNEISEKSEIFDDQFSVERPDGSNFTLKIRSTKLEDSAMYFCASSGHRGIGGELFFGEGSRLTVL.

This sequence joins TRBV27 and TRBJ2-3; a possible D gene is TRBD1 (6 bases). Trimming took 8 bases from V and 3 from J, leaving 15 bases between them. Germline V gene lookup returns CDR1 MNHEY and CDR2 SMNVEV (reference sequence). The CDR3 runs to 14 residues. This CDR3 reads CASALVRGTDTQYF. In DNA form, the CDR3 reads TGTGCCAGCGCCCTAGTTAGGGGGACAGATACGCAGTATTTT.

The chain uses TRBV7-9 and TRBJ1-1; D gene uncertain. This CDR3 contains 14 residues. V was shortened by 5 bases and J by 4 bases, with 14 bases between the two germline ends. Germline CDR1 SEHNR, CDR2 FQNEAQ (reference sequence). The chain's CDR3 is CASSSSAPSTEAFF. The CDR3 DNA reads TGTGCCAGCAGCAGTAGCGCCCCCAGCACTGAAGCTTTCTTT.

The chain is built from TRBV5-6 and TRBJ2-1; D call uncertain. Trimming pared 0 bases from V and 8 bases from J, leaving 9 bases between. CDR3 length equals 13 residues. Germline V gene sequence: CDR1 SGHDT, CDR2 YYEEEE. CDR3 DNA sequence: TGTGCCAGCAGCTTGGGGGCCTTTGATGAGCAGTTCTTC. Translating gives CASSLGAFDEQFF.

In its sample, this clone was seen many times. The chain links TRBV28 to TRBJ1-3; no definite D call. This CDR3 has 12 residues. In germline, CDR1 is MDHEN, CDR2 SYDVKM. Deletions cut 7 bases from V and 1 base from J, with 5 bases between. Here the CDR3 reads CASTASGNTIYF. The CDR3 nucleotides are TGTGCCAGCACCGCTTCTGGAAACACCATATATTTT.

This clone was detected only a few times. The chain uses TRBV5-6 and TRBJ2-5, with a tentative D call TRBD2 (6 bases). The CDR3 length is 16 residues. Germline V lookup: CDR1 SGHDT, CDR2 YYEEEE. V lost 1 base and J 4 bases, leaving 17 bases between the germline ends. The CDR3 DNA follows: TGTGCCAGCAGCTTGAACCCCACGGGAGCGGGAGAGACCCAGTACTTC. Translated, it gives CASSLNPTGAGETQYF.

The V and J genes are TRBV15 and TRBJ2-1; no definite D call. This CDR3 spans 13 amino acids. Trimming left V 6 bases short and J 4 bases short, with 10 bases between. The germline gives CDR1 LNHNV, CDR2 YYDKDF (reference sequence). The CDR3 DNA follows: TGTGCCACCAGACGGATCCTTTACAATGAGCAGTTCTTC. Translating it yields CATRRILYNEQFF.

This chain uses TRBV7-3 with TRBJ2-1; a weak D match, TRBD1 (6 bases). The CDR3 is made up of 15 amino acids. Trimming removed 6 bases from V and 8 bases from J, with 20 bases in between. CDR1 and CDR2 from the germline V gene are SGHTA and FQGTGA. CDR3 sequence: CASSKFRDRQDEQFF. Here the CDR3 DNA reads TGTGCCAGCAGTAAATTCAGGGATCGACAGGATGAGCAGTTCTTC.

The chain employs TRBV29-1 and TRBJ2-7; the match to TRBD2 covers 12 bases. V was pared by 4 bases and J by 0 bases, with 13 bases of the junction left unmatched. The CDR3 totals 18 residues. Germline V gene data show CDR1 as SQVTM and CDR2 as ANQGSEA. Here the CDR3 reads CSVVGRLAGAPSSYEQYF. The CDR3 DNA sequence: TGCAGCGTTGTAGGGCGACTAGCGGGAGCCCCCAGCTCCTACGAGCAGTACTTC.

This chain links TRBV29-1 with TRBJ2-6; D call uncertain. Germline CDR1 SQVTM, CDR2 ANQGSEA. Trimming stripped 3 bases from V and 0 bases from J, with 12 bases between. CDR3 length equals 16 residues. The CDR3 is CSVEAKLSSGANVLTF. The CDR3, as DNA: TGCAGCGTTGAGGCAAAACTTAGCTCTGGGGCCAACGTCCTGACTTTC.

The V call is TRBV4-3, the J call TRBJ2-1; possible D gene TRBD2, 6 bases. V gave up 5 bases and J gave up 8 bases, with 22 bases separating them. CDR1 is LGHNA and CDR2 is YSLEER in the germline V gene. The CDR3 sequence is 16 residues long. CDR3 in amino acids: CASSTLLAVGEDEQFF. As DNA, the CDR3 is TGCGCCAGCAGCACCCTTTTAGCGGTGGGAGAAGATGAGCAGTTCTTC.

This clone was observed a few times. The V gene is TRBV5-4, the J gene TRBJ2-7; D unresolved. V was shortened by 0 bases and J by 4 bases, with 11 bases between the two germline ends. Looked up from germline, CDR1 is SGHNT and CDR2 is YYREEE (reference sequence). The CDR3 loop spans 14 amino acids. The CDR3 DNA sequence: TGTGCCAGCAGCTTGGAACGGTGGTCATACGAGCAGTACTTC. It is translated as CASSLERWSYEQYF.

The chain links TRBV2 to TRBJ2-1; a possible D gene is TRBD2 (6 bases). Trimming pared 4 bases from V and 10 bases from J, leaving 11 bases between. This CDR3 is built from 12 residues. Germline CDR1 reads SNHLY; CDR2 reads FYNNEI. The DNA of the CDR3 is TGTGCCAGCAGTGGACCGGGGGTGGAGCAGTTCTTC. Residues: CASSGPGVEQFF.

The chain has TRBV30 and TRBJ2-1, with TRBD2 identical over 8 bases. Unmatched junction bases numbered 11, after V lost 8 bases and J lost 2 bases. Germline V gives CDR1 GTSNPN, CDR2 SVGIG (reference sequence). This CDR3 is 15 amino acids long. The DNA of the CDR3 is TGTGCCCGGACCGTGGTAGCGGGAACCTACAATGAGCAGTTCTTC. Amino acid sequence: CARTVVAGTYNEQFF.

This clone was counted between two and nine times. The rearrangement uses TRBV18 and TRBJ2-1, with a possible D match to TRBD2 (5 bases). CDR1 and CDR2 (germline): KGHSH, LQKENI. Between the trimmed V and J ends, which lost 3 bases and 7 bases, there was a span of 16 bases. The CDR3 is made up of 15 amino acids. The DNA for the CDR3 is TGTGCCAGCTCACCTGTAGAAGGGAGTTCTAATGAGCAGTTCTTC. Its protein product is CASSPVEGSSNEQFF.

This clone occurred a few times. The chain couples TRBV4-3 to TRBJ2-1; 9 bases fit TRBD2. The V gene end was trimmed by 0 bases and the J gene end by 4 bases; junction bases not matched to a gene: 7. This CDR3 is 17 amino acids long. Per the germline V gene, CDR1 is LGHNA and CDR2 is YSLEER. Here the CDR3 DNA reads TGCGCCAGCAGCCAAGATCTGCTAGCGGGACAGTACAATGAGCAGTTCTTC. Protein sequence: CASSQDLLAGQYNEQFF.

In this sample, this clone turned up a few times. The chain links TRBV11-2 to TRBJ2-3; 7 nucleotides line up with TRBD2. The germline CDR1 and CDR2 sequences are SGHAT and FQNNGV. The trim removed 4 bases at V and 5 bases at J, leaving 3 bases unmatched. The CDR3 contains 13 residues. This CDR3 reads CASSWSSGDTQYF. The CDR3 DNA reads TGTGCCAGCAGCTGGTCTAGCGGAGATACGCAGTATTTT.

The rearrangement links TRBV19 to TRBJ2-1; D ambiguous. The germline V gene has CDR1 LNHDA and CDR2 SQIVND (reference sequence). V lost 5 bases, J lost 0 bases, and 8 bases lay in between. The CDR3 contains 14 residues. DNA for the CDR3: TGTGCCAGTAGTTGGCAGGACTCCTACAATGAGCAGTTCTTC. It encodes CASSWQDSYNEQFF.